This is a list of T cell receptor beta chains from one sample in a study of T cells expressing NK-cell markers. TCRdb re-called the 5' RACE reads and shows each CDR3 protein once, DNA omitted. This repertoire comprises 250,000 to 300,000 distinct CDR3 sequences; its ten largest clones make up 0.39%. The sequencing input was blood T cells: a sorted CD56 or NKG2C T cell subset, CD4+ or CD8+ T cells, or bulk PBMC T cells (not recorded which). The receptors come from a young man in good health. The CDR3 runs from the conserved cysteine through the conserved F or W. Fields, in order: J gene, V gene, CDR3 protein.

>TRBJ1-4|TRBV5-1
CASSLGLRDRAEKLFF
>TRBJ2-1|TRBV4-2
CASSQAAGPPYNEQFF
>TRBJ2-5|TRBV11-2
CASSLEVSSGRVRVDGQETQYF
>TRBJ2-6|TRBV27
CASRLGDSGANVLTF
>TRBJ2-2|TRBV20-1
CSARDNRQANTGELFF
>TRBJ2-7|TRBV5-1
CASSLLTSGPTYEQYF
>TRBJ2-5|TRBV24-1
CATSDPAGTVQETQYF
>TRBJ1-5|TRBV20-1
CSAREGHSNQPQHF
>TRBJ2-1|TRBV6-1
CASRDRGNSYNEQFF
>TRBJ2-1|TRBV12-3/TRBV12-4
CASSLSSAIPNEQFF
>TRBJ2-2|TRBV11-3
CASSKLSGKITGELFF
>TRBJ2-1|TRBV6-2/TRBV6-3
CASSSPFGTGRKEQFF
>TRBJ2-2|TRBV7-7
CASTLLLAGGTGELFF
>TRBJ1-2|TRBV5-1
CASSFVGGRLKAYGYTF
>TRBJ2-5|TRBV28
CASSPGGQGGLYQETQYF
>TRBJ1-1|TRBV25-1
CASSESRILNTEAFF
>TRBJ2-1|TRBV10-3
CATVNAGTSFPFF
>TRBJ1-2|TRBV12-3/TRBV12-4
CASSFSDRVNHGYTF
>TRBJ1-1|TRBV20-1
CSARPGRLLVSF
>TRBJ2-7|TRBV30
CAWGEGHEQYF
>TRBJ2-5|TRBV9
CASSPGDRSQETQYF
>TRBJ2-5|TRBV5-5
CASSLEGLASGTQYF
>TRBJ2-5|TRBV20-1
CSAGRLAGGQETQYF
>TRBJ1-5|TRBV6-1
CASSGRDRERYSNQPQHF
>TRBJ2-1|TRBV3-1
CASSPGTGRLYNEQFF
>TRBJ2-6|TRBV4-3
CASRGGSGAGANVLTF
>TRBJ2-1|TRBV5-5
CASSLATRTSGNNEQFF
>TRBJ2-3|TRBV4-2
CASSSGTGDIDTQYF
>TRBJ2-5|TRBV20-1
CSARVGLAEETQYF
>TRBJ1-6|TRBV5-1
CASSLQPGGSYNSPLHF
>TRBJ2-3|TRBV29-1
CSVASADTQYF
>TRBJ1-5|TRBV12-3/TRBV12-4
CASSSMTGGEPQHF
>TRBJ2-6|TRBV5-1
CASSWDTSGANVLTF
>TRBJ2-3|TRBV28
CASSLFGGKSTDTQYF
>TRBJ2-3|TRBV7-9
CASSPSLGGRILDTQYF